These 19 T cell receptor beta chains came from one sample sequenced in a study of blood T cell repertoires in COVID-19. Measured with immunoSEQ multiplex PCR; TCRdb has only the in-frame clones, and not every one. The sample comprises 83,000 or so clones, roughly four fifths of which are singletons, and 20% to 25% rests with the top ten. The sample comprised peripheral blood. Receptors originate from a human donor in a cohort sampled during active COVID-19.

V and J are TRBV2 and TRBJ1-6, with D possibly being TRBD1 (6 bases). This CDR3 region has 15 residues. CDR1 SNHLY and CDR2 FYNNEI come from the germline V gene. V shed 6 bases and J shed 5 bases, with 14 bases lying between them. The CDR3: CASRPRGHDNSPLHF. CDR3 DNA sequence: TGTGCCAGCAGACCTCGGGGACACGATAATTCACCCCTCCACTTT.

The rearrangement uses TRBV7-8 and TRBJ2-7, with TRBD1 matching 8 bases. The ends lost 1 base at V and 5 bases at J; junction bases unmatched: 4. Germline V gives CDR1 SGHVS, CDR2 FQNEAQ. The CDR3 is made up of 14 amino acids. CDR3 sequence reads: CASSLGPDRDEQYF. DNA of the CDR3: TGTGCCAGCAGCTTAGGCCCGGACAGGGACGAGCAGTACTTC.

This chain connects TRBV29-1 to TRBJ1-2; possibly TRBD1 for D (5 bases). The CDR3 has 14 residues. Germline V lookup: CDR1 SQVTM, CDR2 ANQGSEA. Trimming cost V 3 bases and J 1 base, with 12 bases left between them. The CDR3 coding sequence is TGCAGCGTTGAGCACGGGGGGAGTAACTATGGCTACACCTTC. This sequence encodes CSVEHGGSNYGYTF.

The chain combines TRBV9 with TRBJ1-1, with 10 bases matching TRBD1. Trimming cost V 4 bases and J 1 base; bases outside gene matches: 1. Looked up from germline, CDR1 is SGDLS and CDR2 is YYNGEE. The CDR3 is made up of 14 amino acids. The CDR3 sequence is CASSRTGGNTEAFF. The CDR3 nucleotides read TGTGCCAGCAGCCGGACAGGGGGGAACACTGAAGCTTTCTTT. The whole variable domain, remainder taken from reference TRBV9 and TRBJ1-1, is DSGVTQTPKHLITATGQRVTLRCSPRSGDLSVYWYQQSLDQGLQFLIQYYNGEERAKGNILERFSAQQFPDLHSELNLSSLELGDSALYFCASSRTGGNTEAFFGQGTRLTVV.

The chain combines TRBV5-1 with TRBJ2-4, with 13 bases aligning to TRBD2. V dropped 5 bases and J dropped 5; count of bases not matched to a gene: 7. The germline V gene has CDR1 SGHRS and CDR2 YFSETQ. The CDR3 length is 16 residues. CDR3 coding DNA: TGCGCCAGCAGTCGACTAGCGGGGGGCGGGGAAAACATTCAGTACTTC. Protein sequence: CASSRLAGGGENIQYF.

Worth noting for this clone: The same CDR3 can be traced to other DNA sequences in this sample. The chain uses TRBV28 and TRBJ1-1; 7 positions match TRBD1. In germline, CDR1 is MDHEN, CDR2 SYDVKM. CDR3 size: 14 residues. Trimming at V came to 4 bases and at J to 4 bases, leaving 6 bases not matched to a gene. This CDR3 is CASSSGQGGTEAFF. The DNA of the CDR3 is TGTGCCAGCAGTTCGGGGCAGGGGGGCACTGAAGCTTTCTTT.

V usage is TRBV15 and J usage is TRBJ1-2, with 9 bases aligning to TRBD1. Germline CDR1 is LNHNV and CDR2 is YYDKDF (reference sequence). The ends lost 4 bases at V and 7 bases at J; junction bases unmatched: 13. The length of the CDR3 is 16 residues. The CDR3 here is CATSKARGQGIFGYTF. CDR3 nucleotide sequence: TGTGCCACCAGCAAAGCCCGGGGACAGGGTATTTTTGGCTACACCTTC.

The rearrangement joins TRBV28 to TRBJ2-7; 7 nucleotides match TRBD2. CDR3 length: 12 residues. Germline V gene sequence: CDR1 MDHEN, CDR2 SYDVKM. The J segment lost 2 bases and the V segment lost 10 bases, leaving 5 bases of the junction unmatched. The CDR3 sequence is CATLGGAYEQYF. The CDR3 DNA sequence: TGTGCCACCCTTGGGGGGGCCTACGAGCAGTACTTC.

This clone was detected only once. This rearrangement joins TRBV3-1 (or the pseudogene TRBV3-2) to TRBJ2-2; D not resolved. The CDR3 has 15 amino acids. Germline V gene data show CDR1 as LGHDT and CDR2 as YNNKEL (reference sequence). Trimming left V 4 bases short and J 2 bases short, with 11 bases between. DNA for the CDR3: TGTGCCAGCAGCCCGCAGACTGTTAACACCGGGGAGCTGTTTTTT. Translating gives CASSPQTVNTGELFF.

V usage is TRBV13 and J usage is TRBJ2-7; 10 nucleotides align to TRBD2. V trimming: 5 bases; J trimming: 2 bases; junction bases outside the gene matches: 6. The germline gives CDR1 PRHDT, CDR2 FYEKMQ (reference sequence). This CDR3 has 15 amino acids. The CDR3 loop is CASSPRLAGTYEQYF. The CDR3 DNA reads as TGTGCCAGCAGCCCGAGACTAGCGGGTACCTACGAGCAGTACTTC.

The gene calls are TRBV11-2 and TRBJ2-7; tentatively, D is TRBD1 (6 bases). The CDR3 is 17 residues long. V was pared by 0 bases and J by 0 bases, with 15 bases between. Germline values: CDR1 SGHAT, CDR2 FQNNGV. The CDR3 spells CASSLDLGVGASYEQYF. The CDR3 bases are TGTGCCAGCAGCTTAGATTTGGGTGTGGGGGCCTCCTACGAGCAGTACTTC.

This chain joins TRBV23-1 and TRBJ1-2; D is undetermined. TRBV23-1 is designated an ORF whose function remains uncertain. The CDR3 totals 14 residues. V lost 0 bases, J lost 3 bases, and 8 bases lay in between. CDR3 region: CASSQSLADYGYTF. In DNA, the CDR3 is TGCGCCAGCAGTCAATCTTTGGCAGACTATGGCTACACCTTC.

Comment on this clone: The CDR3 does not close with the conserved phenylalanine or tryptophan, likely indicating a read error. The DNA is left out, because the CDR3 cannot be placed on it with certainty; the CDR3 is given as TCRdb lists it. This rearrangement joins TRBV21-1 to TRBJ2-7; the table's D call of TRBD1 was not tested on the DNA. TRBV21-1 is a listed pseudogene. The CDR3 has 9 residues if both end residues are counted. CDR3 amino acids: CASSKAQEN.

This chain's CDR3 is CASSGLATGGRTYGYTF. The CDR3, as DNA: TGTGCCAGCAGTGGATTGGCGACAGGGGGGCGAACCTATGGCTACACCTTC. The rearrangement joins TRBV28 to TRBJ1-2; 9 bases are a match to TRBD1. The CDR3 runs 17 residues. The germline gives CDR1 MDHEN, CDR2 SYDVKM. The ends lost 5 bases at V and 4 bases at J; junction bases unmatched: 14.

CDR3 amino acids: CASSFPWTARNQPQHF. The CDR3, as DNA: TGTGCCAGTAGTTTCCCTTGGACAGCTCGGAATCAGCCCCAGCATTTT. The chain is built from TRBV19 and TRBJ1-5, with D perhaps TRBD1 (6 bases). The CDR3 contains 16 residues. The ends were cut back, 5 bases at V and 4 bases at J, with 18 bases in the middle. From germline, CDR1 is LNHDA and CDR2 SQIVND (reference sequence).

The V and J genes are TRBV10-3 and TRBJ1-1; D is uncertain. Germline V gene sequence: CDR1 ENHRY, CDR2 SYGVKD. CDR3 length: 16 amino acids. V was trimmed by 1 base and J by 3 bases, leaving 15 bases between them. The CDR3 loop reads CAISELGLGRDTEAFF. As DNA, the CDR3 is TGTGCCATCAGTGAGTTGGGTCTCGGGAGGGACACTGAAGCTTTCTTT.

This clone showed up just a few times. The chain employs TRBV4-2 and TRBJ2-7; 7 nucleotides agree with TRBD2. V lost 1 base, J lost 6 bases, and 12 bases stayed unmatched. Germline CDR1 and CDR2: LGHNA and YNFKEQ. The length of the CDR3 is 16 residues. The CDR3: CASSQALGSGAREQYF. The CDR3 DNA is TGTGCCAGCAGCCAAGCCTTAGGAAGCGGGGCTCGCGAGCAGTACTTC.

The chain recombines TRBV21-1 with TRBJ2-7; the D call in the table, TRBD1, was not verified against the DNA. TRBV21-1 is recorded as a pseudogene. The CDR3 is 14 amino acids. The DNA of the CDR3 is TGTGCCAGCAGCAAAGATGGGGCCCCCTACGAGCAGTACTTC. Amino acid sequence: CASSKDGAPYEQYF.

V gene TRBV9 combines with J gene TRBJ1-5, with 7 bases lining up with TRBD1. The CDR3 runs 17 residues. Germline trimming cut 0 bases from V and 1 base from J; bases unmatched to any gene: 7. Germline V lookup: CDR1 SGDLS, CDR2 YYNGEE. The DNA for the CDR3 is TGTGCCAGCAGCGTAGGCCAGGGGGGAGGCAGCAATCAGCCCCAGCATTTT. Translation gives CASSVGQGGGSNQPQHF.